A selection of T cell receptor beta chains follows, all from one sample in a study of T cell responses to AZD1222 COVID-19 vaccine. TCRdb's table, derived via immunoSEQ multiplex PCR, lists solely in-frame clones and lacks some. Of tens of thousands of clones listed, 70% to 90% are singletons. Source: peripheral blood, taken on day 0 of AZD1222 vaccination. The receptors derive from an adult in good health. Each CDR3 is given with its conserved first and last residue. The D gene is left open where the match is weak. A clone size is listed for some rows: how often the clone was seen (once, few, many), or a class if it is expanded.

size | D | J | V | CDR3 | DNA
- | - | TRBJ2-3 | TRBV5-4 | CASSSSPRDTQYF | TGTGCCAGCAGCTCGAGTCCCCGAGATACGCAGTATTTT
- | TRBD1 | TRBJ1-4 | TRBV5-1 | CASSTRQGAQEKLFF | TGCGCCAGCAGCACAAGACAGGGGGCTCAAGAAAAACTGTTTTTT
few | - | TRBJ1-6 | TRBV13 | CASSLGTRNSPLHF | TGTGCCAGCAGCTTGGGGACAAGAAATTCACCCCTCCACTTT
once | - | TRBJ2-2 | TRBV5-1 | CASSFLNSGNTGELFF | TGCGCCAGCAGCTTCCTGAATTCGGGTAACACCGGGGAGCTGTTTTTT
- | TRBD1 | TRBJ1-6 | TRBV7-2 | CASSPRTGFRNSPLHF | TGTGCCAGCAGCCCACGGACAGGTTTTCGGAATTCACCCCTCCACTTT
- | TRBD1 | TRBJ1-2 | TRBV7-8 | CASSSTGVYGYTF | TGTGCCAGCAGCTCAACAGGGGTCTACGGCTACACCTTC
- | - | TRBJ1-2 | TRBV19 | CASSTPPDRYGYTF | TGTGCCAGTAGTACCCCCCCGGACAGATATGGCTACACCTTC
- | - | TRBJ1-4 | TRBV9 | CASSPRTDPNEKLFF | TGTGCCAGCAGCCCTCGGACGGATCCTAATGAAAAACTGTTTTTT
- | - | TRBJ1-2 | TRBV5-1 | CASSFRDHVNYGYTF | TGCGCCAGCAGCTTCCGGGACCATGTTAACTATGGCTACACCTTC
- | - | TRBJ2-7 | TRBV19 | CASSRGRNSYEQYF | TGTGCCAGTAGTCGGGGCCGTAACTCCTACGAGCAGTACTTC
- | - | TRBJ1-4 | TRBV6-5 | CASKVQGQGEKLFF | TGTGCCAGCAAGGTACAGGGCCAGGGGGAAAAACTGTTTTTT
- | - | TRBJ1-6 | TRBV6-5 | CASSPPRGRLLHF | TGTGCCAGCAGTCCCCCCCGGGGGCGGCTCCTCCACTTT
- | TRBD1 | TRBJ2-5 | TRBV5-1 | CASSAGQGSRQETQYF | TGCGCCAGCAGCGCGGGACAGGGGAGTCGGCAAGAGACCCAGTACTTC
- | TRBD1 | TRBJ2-5 | TRBV7-6 | CASSLATRGLTETQYF | TGTGCCAGCAGCTTAGCAACCAGGGGGTTGACAGAGACCCAGTACTTC
once | - | TRBJ1-6 | TRBV6-1 | CASSELMGQNNSPLHF | TGTGCCAGCAGTGAACTTATGGGACAAAATAATTCACCCCTCCACTTT
- | TRBD2 | TRBJ2-1 | TRBV3-1/TRBV3-2 | CASSQDRGGDINEQFF | TGTGCCAGCAGCCAAGATCGGGGGGGCGATATAAATGAGCAGTTCTTC
- | - | TRBJ1-6 | TRBV4-1 | CASSQDSDRRASPLHF | TGCGCCAGCAGCCAAGATAGTGACAGGAGGGCTTCACCCCTCCACTTT
- | TRBD2 | TRBJ2-1 | TRBV3-1/TRBV3-2 | CASSQLSWASGGPGLFF | TGTGCCAGCAGCCAACTTTCCTGGGCTAGCGGGGGCCCGGGATTGTTCTTC
- | TRBD1 | TRBJ1-6 | TRBV18 | CASSPSGQGDNSPLHF | TGTGCCAGCTCACCGAGCGGACAGGGGGATAATTCACCCCTCCACTTT
few | TRBD1 | TRBJ2-7 | TRBV2 | CASSQGQGAYEQYF | TGTGCCAGCAGCCAGGGACAGGGGGCCTACGAGCAGTACTTC
- | - | TRBJ1-2 | TRBV27 | CASSPRSTGPSYGYTF | TGTGCCAGCAGTCCGCGCTCGACAGGACCTTCCTATGGCTACACCTTC
- | TRBD2 | TRBJ2-3 | TRBV30 | CAWSVGGGASDTQYF | TGTGCCTGGAGTGTAGGCGGGGGGGCCTCAGATACGCAGTATTTT
- | - | TRBJ1-1 | TRBV3-1/TRBV3-2 | CASSQTLGWTEAFF | TGTGCCAGCAGCCAAACTCTGGGTTGGACTGAAGCTTTCTTT
once | - | TRBJ1-1 | TRBV6-5 | CASSYSTALNTEAFF | TGTGCCAGCAGTTACTCGACAGCTTTGAACACTGAAGCTTTCTTT
- | - | TRBJ2-7 | TRBV28 | CASSSPPGTAAYEQYF | TGTGCCAGCAGTTCACCCCCCGGGACGGCAGCCTACGAGCAGTACTTC
- | - | TRBJ2-1 | TRBV4-1 | CASSQDGRQFF | TGCGCCAGCAGCCAAGATGGCCGGCAGTTCTTC
- | - | TRBJ2-7 | TRBV5-5 | CASSLGGAISYEQYF | TGTGCCAGCAGCTTAGGGGGGGCGATCTCCTACGAGCAGTACTTC
- | - | TRBJ1-1 | TRBV6-5 | CASSWGDSMNTEAFF | TGTGCCAGCAGTTGGGGCGACAGTATGAACACTGAAGCTTTCTTT
- | - | TRBJ2-2 | TRBV18 | CASSPPNGETGELFF | TGTGCCAGCTCACCACCGAACGGGGAGACCGGGGAGCTGTTTTTT
- | - | TRBJ1-4 | TRBV21-1 | CASSRFRTELNEKLFF | TGTGCCAGCAGCAGGTTTAGGACAGAGTTAAATGAAAAACTGTTTTTT